This TCR beta chain is from a study of blood T cells in healthy people across ages. Study-level results: Percentage of naive T cells showed a strong correlation with TCR beta diversity. With donor CMV status unknown, expanded clonotype changes were possibly confounded. Conclusively comparing naive with antigen-experienced cells was impossible with unsorted PBMCs.

This clonotype was observed a few times. Antigen: not known. A J-beta primer mix and a sample-barcoded 5' primer were used in a second PCR of about 7 to 11 cycles. Each cDNA molecule, via a template-switch adaptor with 12 random nucleotides, was tagged. TCRdb processed the 5' RACE reads anew with MiXCR; each CDR3 protein has one entry. The repertoire holds around 1,100,000 distinct CDR3 sequences, under 40% seen once, with about 12% in the top ten. This CDR3 is built from 17 residues. Germline V lookup: CDR1 MNHEY, CDR2 SMNVEV (reference sequence). The V and J ends lost 5 bases and 4 bases, in that order; junction bases with no gene match: 12.

The origin of this receptor is a man between 18 and 35 years old in good health. The gene calls are TRBV27 and TRBJ1-5; 9 bases agree with TRBD1. Sequenced: blood. Here the CDR3 DNA reads TGTGCCAGCAGTATGGGTGGGACAGGGTCGAGGAATCAGCCCCAGCATTTT. This codes for CASSMGGTGSRNQPQHF.